This is a list of T cell receptor beta chains from one sample in a study of blood T cells in healthy people across ages. TCRdb used MiXCR to reprocess the 5' RACE reads, holding one entry per CDR3 protein. The data show approximately 800,000 distinct CDR3 sequences, about 62% seen once. Sequencing was done on a sample of blood. These receptors all come from a man aged 30-40 years in good health. The CDR3 runs from the conserved cysteine through the conserved F or W. The D gene is left open where the match is weak. Clone size is not always given. Where it is, it says once, few, many or a class for expanded clones.

>-|TRBV6-2/TRBV6-3|TRBJ2-4|12|-
TGTGCCAGCAGCTTGCTCCGGGGAGAGCAGTACTTC
CASSLLRGEQYF
>TRBD2|TRBV5-1|TRBJ2-1|17|-
TGCGCCAGCAGGGAGCGGGGGGACCTCCAAGCTTACAATGAGCAGTTCTTC
CASRERGDLQAYNEQFF
>-|TRBV9|TRBJ1-5|13|-
TGTGCCAGCAGCGCACTTTTGGAGGGGCCCCAGCATTTT
CASSALLEGPQHF
>-|TRBV28|TRBJ2-7|13|-
TGTGCCAGCATAGGTCAGTCTAAGCACGAGCAGTACTTC
CASIGQSKHEQYF
>-|TRBV5-1|TRBJ2-4|16|few
TGCGCCAGCAGCTTGTCCGGCAGGGGAGCCAAAAACATTCAGTACTTC
CASSLSGRGAKNIQYF
>-|TRBV20-1|TRBJ2-7|14|-
TGCAGTGCTAGCGGCAGTCTTCTTGGGTACGAGCAGTACTTC
CSASGSLLGYEQYF
>TRBD1|TRBV28|TRBJ2-6|17|few
TGTGCCAGCAGTTTTGTGGGACAGGACTCTGGGGCCAACGTCCTGACTTTC
CASSFVGQDSGANVLTF
>TRBD2|TRBV6-1|TRBJ2-5|17|-
TGTGCCAGCAGTCCGACCCCGGGACTAGCGAGGAAAGAGACCCAGTACTTC
CASSPTPGLARKETQYF
>-|TRBV7-2|TRBJ2-7|14|-
TGTGCCAGCAGCTCCCGGCCAGGGAAGTACGAGCAGTACTTC
CASSSRPGKYEQYF
>-|TRBV5-1|TRBJ2-5|13|few
TGCGCCAGCAGCTTAGGACGAGAGGTGACCCAGTACTTC
CASSLGREVTQYF
>-|TRBV3-1|TRBJ2-5|14|few
TGTGCCAGCAGCCAAGACATGGTTGGACAGACCCAGTACTTC
CASSQDMVGQTQYF
>-|TRBV10-1|TRBJ2-1|15|-
TGCGCCAGCAGGGACCGGGACGGTACCTACAATGAGCAGTTCTTC
CASRDRDGTYNEQFF
>-|TRBV20-1|TRBJ2-7|15|-
TGCAGTGCTAGCGTCCAAGGGGGAGGGCCCTACGAGCAGTACTTC
CSASVQGGGPYEQYF
>TRBD1|TRBV28|TRBJ2-1|14|-
TGTGCCAGCATTCTGGACAGGTCATACAATGAGCAGTTCTTC
CASILDRSYNEQFF
>TRBD1|TRBV4-3|TRBJ2-1|13|few
TGCGCCAGCAGGGGACAGGGGAGAGGTGAGCAGTTCTTC
CASRGQGRGEQFF
>-|TRBV20-1|TRBJ2-5|17|once
TGCAGTGCTGGGGGGCCTTGGCAAGGGAGTTTGTTTGAGACCCAGTACTTC
CSAGGPWQGSLFETQYF
>-|TRBV4-1|TRBJ1-2|16|few
TGCGCCAGCAGCCAAGATGGTCCCCCGGCTAACTATGGCTACACCTTC
CASSQDGPPANYGYTF
>-|TRBV9|TRBJ1-4|15|-
TGTGCCAGCAGCGTAGGCACCTTTAATAATGAAAAACTGTTTTTT
CASSVGTFNNEKLFF
>-|TRBV9|TRBJ2-7|14|-
TGTGCCAGCAGCGTAGAGCCAGGCTCCTACGAGCAGTACTTC
CASSVEPGSYEQYF
>-|TRBV16|TRBJ2-3|14|-
TGTGCCAGCAGCCAATTAGCGGTGACAGATACGCAGTATTTT
CASSQLAVTDTQYF
>-|TRBV15|TRBJ2-5|13|many
TGTGCCACCAGCAGCAGAGATCAAGAGACCCAGTACTTC
CATSSRDQETQYF
>-|TRBV11-2|TRBJ2-7|17|-
TGTGCCAGCAGCTTAGATGGGGGGACCCACCTTACCTACGAGCAGTACTTC
CASSLDGGTHLTYEQYF
>TRBD2|TRBV5-6|TRBJ2-5|15|-
TGTGCCAGCAACTTGGATAGCGGGATCCAAGAGACCCAGTACTTC
CASNLDSGIQETQYF
>-|TRBV2|TRBJ1-4|15|-
TGTGCCAGCAGTGAACTAGAAGGTACTAATGAAAAACTGTTTTTT
CASSELEGTNEKLFF
>TRBD2|TRBV12-3/TRBV12-4|TRBJ2-5|16|few
TGTGCCAGCTCAGAACCGCCGGCGGGGGGTTCGGAGACCCAGTACTTC
CASSEPPAGGSETQYF
>-|TRBV7-2|TRBJ2-3|14|-
TGTGCCAGCAGCCCCGGGGGGCCGCGGGATACGCAGTATTTT
CASSPGGPRDTQYF
>-|TRBV20-1|TRBJ1-1|16|few
TGCAGTGCTAGAGATCGTGTCAGGGGATTTAACACTGAAGCTTTCTTT
CSARDRVRGFNTEAFF
>-|TRBV7-9|TRBJ2-1|15|once
TGTGCCAGCAACGTCCAAGGGAGTTTTAACAATGAGCAGTTCTTC
CASNVQGSFNNEQFF
>-|TRBV5-1|TRBJ1-5|15|few
TGCGCCAGCAGCATCGGGACACTTAGCAATCAGCCCCAGCATTTT
CASSIGTLSNQPQHF
>TRBD1|TRBV11-2|TRBJ2-7|18|once
TGTGCCAGCAGCCTCAGACAGGGAGCCTCCACCCGCGGTTACGAGCAGTACTTC
CASSLRQGASTRGYEQYF
>-|TRBV10-3|TRBJ2-5|12|-
TGTGTCATCAGTGAGTTCCAAGAGACCCAGTACTTC
CVISEFQETQYF
>TRBD1|TRBV4-3|TRBJ1-1|15|-
TGCGCCAGCAGCCAAGAGGGGGGGGACAGGGATGAAGCTTTCTTT
CASSQEGGDRDEAFF
>TRBD1|TRBV10-3|TRBJ1-6|17|-
TGTGCCATCAGTGAGAGTAGGGAAGGGACAGCAAATTCACCCCTCCACTTT
CAISESREGTANSPLHF
>-|TRBV15|TRBJ1-2|15|-
TGTGCCACCAGCAGCCCGGATACAGGGAGGCGTGGCTACACCTTC
CATSSPDTGRRGYTF
>TRBD2|TRBV5-5|TRBJ2-3|17|few
TGTGCCAGCAGTACCGGGACTAGCGGGTTCGCCACAGATACGCAGTATTTT
CASSTGTSGFATDTQYF
>TRBD1|TRBV7-2|TRBJ1-4|13|few
TGTGCCAGCAGCAGTGGACAGGGAATGAAACTGTTTTTT
CASSSGQGMKLFF
>-|TRBV6-2/TRBV6-3|TRBJ2-3|13|many
TGTGCCAGCAGTTCTACAGAGACGGATACGCAGTATTTT
CASSSTETDTQYF
>TRBD2|TRBV12-3/TRBV12-4|TRBJ2-3|14|-
TGTGCCAGCAGTCCTAGCGGGGGGGTAGATACGCAGTATTTT
CASSPSGGVDTQYF
>-|TRBV7-9|TRBJ1-2|14|-
TGTGCCAGCAGCCGATCCCTACAGGGTTTCGGCTACACCTTC
CASSRSLQGFGYTF